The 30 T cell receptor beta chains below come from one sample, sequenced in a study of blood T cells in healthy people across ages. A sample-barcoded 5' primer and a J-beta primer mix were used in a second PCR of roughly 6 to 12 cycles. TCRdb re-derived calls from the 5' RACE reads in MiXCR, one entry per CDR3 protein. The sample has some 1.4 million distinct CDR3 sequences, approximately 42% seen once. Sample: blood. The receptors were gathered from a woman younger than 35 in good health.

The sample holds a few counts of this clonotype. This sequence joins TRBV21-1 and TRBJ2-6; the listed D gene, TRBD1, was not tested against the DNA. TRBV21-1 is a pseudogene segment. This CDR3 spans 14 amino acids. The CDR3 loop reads CARTAYSGANVLTF. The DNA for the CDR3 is TGTGCCCGGACAGCTTACTCTGGGGCCAACGTCCTGACTTTC.

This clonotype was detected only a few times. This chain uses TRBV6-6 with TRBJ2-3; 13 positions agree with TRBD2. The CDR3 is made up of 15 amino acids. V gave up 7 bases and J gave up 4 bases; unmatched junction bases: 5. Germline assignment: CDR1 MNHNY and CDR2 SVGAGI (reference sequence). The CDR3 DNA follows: TGTGCCAGCACCACACTAGCGGGAGGGGCAGATACGCAGTATTTT. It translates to CASTTLAGGADTQYF.

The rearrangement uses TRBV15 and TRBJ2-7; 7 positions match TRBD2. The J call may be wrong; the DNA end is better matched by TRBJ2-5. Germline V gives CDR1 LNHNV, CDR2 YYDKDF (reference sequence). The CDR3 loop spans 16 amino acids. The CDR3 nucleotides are TGTGCCACCAGCGGAAGGTCTAGCGGTGGGAAAGAGACCCAGTACTTC. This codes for CATSGRSSGGKETQYF.

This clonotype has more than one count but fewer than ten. This chain's CDR3 is CASSLYRTGGAYGYTF. The CDR3, as DNA: TGTGCCAGCAGTTTATATCGGACAGGGGGCGCCTATGGCTACACCTTC. The chain joins TRBV27 to TRBJ1-2; 11 bases line up with TRBD1. CDR1 MNHEY and CDR2 SMNVEV come from the germline V gene (reference sequence). The CDR3 extends over 16 amino acids. After removal of 1 base from V and 4 bases from J, the junction contained 5 bases not matched to a gene.

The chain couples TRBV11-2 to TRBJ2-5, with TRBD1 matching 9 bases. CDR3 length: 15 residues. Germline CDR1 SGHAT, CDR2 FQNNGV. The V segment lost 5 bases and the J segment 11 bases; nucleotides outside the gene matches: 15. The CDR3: CASSTGTGTNNEQYF. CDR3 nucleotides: TGTGCCAGCAGCACCGGGACAGGGACAAACAATGAGCAGTACTTC.

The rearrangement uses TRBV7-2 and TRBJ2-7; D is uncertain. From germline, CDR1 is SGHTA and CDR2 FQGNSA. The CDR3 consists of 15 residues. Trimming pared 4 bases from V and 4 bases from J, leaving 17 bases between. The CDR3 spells CASSSSAVVGYEQYF. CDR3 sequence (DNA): TGTGCCAGCAGCTCCTCCGCGGTCGTAGGATACGAGCAGTACTTC. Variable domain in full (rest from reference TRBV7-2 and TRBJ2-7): GAGVSQSPSNKVTEKGKDVELRCDPISGHTALYWYRQSLGQGLEFLIYFQGNSAPDKSGLPSDRFSAERTGGSVSTLTIQRTQQEDSAVYLCASSSSAVVGYEQYFGPGTRLTVT.

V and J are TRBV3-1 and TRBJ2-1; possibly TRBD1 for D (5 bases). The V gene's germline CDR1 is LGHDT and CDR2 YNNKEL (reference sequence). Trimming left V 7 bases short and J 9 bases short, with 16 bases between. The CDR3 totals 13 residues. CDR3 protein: CASNQGGKSEQFF. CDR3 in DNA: TGTGCCAGCAATCAGGGCGGTAAAAGTGAGCAGTTCTTC.

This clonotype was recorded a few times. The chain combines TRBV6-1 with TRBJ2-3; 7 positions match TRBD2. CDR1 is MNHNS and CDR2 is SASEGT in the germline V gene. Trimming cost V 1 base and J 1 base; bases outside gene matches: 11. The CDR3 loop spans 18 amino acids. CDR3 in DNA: TGTGCCAGCAGTGAAGGTTCTAGCGGTGGGTGGGGCACAGATACGCAGTATTTT. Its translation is CASSEGSSGGWGTDTQYF.

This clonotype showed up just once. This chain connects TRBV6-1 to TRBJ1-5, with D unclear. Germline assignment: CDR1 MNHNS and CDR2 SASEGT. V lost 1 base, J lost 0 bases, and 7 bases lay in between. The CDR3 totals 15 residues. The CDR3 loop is CASSEGPNSNQPQHF. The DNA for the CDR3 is TGTGCCAGCAGTGAAGGCCCTAATAGCAATCAGCCCCAGCATTTT.

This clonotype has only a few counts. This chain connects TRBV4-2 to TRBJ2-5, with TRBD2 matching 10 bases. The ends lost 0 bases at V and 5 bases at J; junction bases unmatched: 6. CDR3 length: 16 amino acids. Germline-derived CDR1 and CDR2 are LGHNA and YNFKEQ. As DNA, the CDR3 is TGTGCCAGCAGCCAAGATCGAGCGGGGGGGCTGGAGACCCAGTACTTC. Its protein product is CASSQDRAGGLETQYF.

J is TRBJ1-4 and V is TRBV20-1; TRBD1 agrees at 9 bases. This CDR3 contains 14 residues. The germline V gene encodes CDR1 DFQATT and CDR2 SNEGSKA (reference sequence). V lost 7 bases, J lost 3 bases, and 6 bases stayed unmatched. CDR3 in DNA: TGCAGTGTACTACAGGGGGCTTCTAATGAAAAACTGTTTTTT. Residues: CSVLQGASNEKLFF.

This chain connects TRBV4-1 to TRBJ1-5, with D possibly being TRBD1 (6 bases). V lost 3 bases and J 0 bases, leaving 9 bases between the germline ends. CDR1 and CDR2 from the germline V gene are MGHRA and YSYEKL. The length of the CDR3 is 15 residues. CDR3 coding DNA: TGCGCCAGCAGCCAGGGGGCCCTTAGCAATCAGCCCCAGCATTTT. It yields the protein CASSQGALSNQPQHF.

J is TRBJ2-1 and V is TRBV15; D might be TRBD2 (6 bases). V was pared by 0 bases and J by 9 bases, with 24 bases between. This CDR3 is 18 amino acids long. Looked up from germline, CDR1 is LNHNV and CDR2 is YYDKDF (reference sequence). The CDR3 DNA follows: TGTGCCACCAGCAGAGACAAACCAGGGACGGGAGTTAGGAGTGAGCAGTTCTTC. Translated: CATSRDKPGTGVRSEQFF.

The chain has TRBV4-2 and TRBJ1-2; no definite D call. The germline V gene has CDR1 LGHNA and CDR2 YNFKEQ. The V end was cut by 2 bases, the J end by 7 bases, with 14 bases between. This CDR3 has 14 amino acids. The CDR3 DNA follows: TGTGCCAGCAGCCAATCCGGGGTAGTTGGTGGCTACACCTTC. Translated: CASSQSGVVGGYTF.

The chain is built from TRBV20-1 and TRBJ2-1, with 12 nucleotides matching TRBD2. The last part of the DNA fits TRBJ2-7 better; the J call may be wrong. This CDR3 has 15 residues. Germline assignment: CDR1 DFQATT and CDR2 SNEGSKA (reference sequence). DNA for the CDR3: TGCAGTGCTAGGGGGACTAGCGGGCCCTACAATGAGCAGTACTTC. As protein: CSARGTSGPYNEQYF.

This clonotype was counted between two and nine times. The CDR3 DNA sequence: TGTGCCAGCAAAGGAAGCCAGCGGGAGCAAGAGACCCAGTACTTC. Amino acid sequence: CASKGSQREQETQYF. The chain employs TRBV28 and TRBJ2-7; 8 nucleotides align to TRBD2. The J call is in doubt because the DNA end fits TRBJ2-5 better. CDR1 and CDR2 from the germline V gene are MDHEN and SYDVKM. The CDR3 length is 15 residues.

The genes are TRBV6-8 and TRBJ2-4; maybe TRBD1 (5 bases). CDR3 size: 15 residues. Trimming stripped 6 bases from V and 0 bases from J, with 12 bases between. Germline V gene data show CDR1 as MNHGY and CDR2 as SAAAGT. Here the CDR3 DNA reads TGTGCCAGCAGCCGACAGACGATAGCCAAAAACATTCAGTACTTC. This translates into CASSRQTIAKNIQYF.

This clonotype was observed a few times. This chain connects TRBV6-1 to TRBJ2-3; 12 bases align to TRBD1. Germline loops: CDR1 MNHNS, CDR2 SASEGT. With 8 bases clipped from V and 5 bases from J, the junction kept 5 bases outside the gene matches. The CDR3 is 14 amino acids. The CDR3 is CASRDRGRGDTQYF. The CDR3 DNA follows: TGTGCCAGCCGGGACAGGGGGCGCGGAGATACGCAGTATTTT.

CDR3: CASSSSGGEAFF. CDR3 coding DNA: TGTGCCAGCAGTTCCTCCGGGGGTGAAGCTTTCTTT. The rearrangement links TRBV6-5 to TRBJ1-1; D is perhaps TRBD1 (5 bases). V lost 4 bases and J lost 7, with 10 bases in between. This CDR3 comprises 12 residues. CDR1 and CDR2 (germline): MNHEY, SVGAGI.

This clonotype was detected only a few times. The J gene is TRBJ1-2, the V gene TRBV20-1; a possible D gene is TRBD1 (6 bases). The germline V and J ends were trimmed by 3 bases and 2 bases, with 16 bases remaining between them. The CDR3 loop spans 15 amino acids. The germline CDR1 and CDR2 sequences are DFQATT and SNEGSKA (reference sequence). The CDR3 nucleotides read TGCAGTGCTAGTAGAGCAGGGGTTGGAAACTATGGCTACACCTTC. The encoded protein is CSASRAGVGNYGYTF.

CDR3: CSVEDAESNYGYTF. In DNA, the CDR3 is TGCAGCGTTGAAGACGCAGAATCAAACTATGGCTACACCTTC. The chain joins TRBV29-1 to TRBJ1-2; no definite D call. Germline V gene lookup returns CDR1 SQVTM and CDR2 ANQGSEA. CDR3 size: 14 residues. The ends were cut back, 0 bases at V and 2 bases at J, with 10 bases in the middle.

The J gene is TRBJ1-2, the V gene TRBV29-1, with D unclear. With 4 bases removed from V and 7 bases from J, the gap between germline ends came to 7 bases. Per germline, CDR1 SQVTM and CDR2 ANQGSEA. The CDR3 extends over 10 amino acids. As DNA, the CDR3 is TGCAGCGTTGGGGAGGCTGGCTACACCTTC. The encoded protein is CSVGEAGYTF.

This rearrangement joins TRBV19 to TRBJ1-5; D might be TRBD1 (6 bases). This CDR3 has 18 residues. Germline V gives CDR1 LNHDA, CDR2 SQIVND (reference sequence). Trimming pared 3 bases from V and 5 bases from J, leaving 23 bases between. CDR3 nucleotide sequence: TGTGCCAGTAGTATTAGAGGGGGGCACTTGTTGCGGGATCAGCCCCAGCATTTT. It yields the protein CASSIRGGHLLRDQPQHF.

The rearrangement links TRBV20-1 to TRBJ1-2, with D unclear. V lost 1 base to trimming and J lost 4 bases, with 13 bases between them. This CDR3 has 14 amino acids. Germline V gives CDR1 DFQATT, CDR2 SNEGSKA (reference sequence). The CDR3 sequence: CSARVGFVGYGYTF. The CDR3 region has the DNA TGCAGTGCTAGAGTTGGCTTCGTGGGCTATGGCTACACCTTC.

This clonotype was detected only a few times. The CDR3 DNA follows: TGTGCCAGCAGCCCCGAAAAAAATCAGCCCCAGCATTTT. Protein: CASSPEKNQPQHF. The chain has TRBV5-8 and TRBJ1-5; the D is unclear. This CDR3 spans 13 amino acids. Germline lookup yields CDR1 SGHTS and CDR2 YDEGEE. V was shortened by 4 bases and J by 4 bases, with 9 bases between the two germline ends.

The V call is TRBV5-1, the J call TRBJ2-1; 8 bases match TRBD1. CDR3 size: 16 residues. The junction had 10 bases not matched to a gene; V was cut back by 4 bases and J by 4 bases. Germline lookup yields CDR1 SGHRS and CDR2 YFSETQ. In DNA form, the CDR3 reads TGCGCCAGCAGCCTCTTCCCGGGACAGGATTACAATGAGCAGTTCTTC. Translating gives CASSLFPGQDYNEQFF.

The CDR3 nucleotides read TGTGCCAGCAGGGCCTCCCGCGACGGATGGGGACACACCGGGGAGCTGTTTTTT. Translation gives CASRASRDGWGHTGELFF. The chain combines TRBV6-1 with TRBJ2-2; possibly TRBD1 or TRBD2 for D (5 bases each). The CDR3 contains 18 residues. CDR1 is MNHNS, CDR2 SASEGT, per germline. V was shortened by 6 bases and J by 3 bases, with 23 bases between the two germline ends.

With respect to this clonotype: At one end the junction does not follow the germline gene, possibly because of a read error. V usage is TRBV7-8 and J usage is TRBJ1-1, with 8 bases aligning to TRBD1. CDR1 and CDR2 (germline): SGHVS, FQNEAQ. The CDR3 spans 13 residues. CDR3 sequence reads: CASSVATGEDSFF. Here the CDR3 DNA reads TGTGCCAGCAGCGTAGCGACAGGGGAAGACTCTTTCTTT.

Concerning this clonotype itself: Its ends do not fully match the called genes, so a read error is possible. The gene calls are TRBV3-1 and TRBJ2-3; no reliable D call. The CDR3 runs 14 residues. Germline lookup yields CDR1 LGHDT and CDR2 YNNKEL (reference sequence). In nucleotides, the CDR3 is TGTGCCAGCGGCCAAGGTGGGCCCGCGGATACGCAGTATTTT. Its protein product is CASGQGGPADTQYF.

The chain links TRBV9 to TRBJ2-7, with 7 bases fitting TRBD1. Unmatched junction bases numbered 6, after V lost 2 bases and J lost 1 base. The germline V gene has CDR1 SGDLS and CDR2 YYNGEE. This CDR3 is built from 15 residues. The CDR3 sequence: CASSVSTGLSYEQYF. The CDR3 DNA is TGTGCCAGCAGCGTTTCGACAGGGCTTTCCTACGAGCAGTACTTC. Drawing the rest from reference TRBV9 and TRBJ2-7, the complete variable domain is DSGVTQTPKHLITATGQRVTLRCSPRSGDLSVYWYQQSLDQGLQFLIQYYNGEERAKGNILERFSAQQFPDLHSELNLSSLELGDSALYFCASSVSTGLSYEQYFGPGTRLTVT.